This TCR beta chain emerged from a study of persistence of HIV-infected CD4 T cells. Notes on the study in general: Proviral oligoclonality tracked with TCR oligoclonality within the same sorted cells.

On this clone itself: The target antigen is unknown.

The stimulus was an HIV-1 Gag 15-mer peptide pool, 0.9 to 1 ug/peptide/mL. Memory cells lacking CD40L and CD69 with high CD45RO were sorted. PBMCs were depleted of CD8+ T cells before stimulation. Germline V CDR1 and CDR2: LNHDA, SQIVND (reference sequence). The CDR3 totals 13 residues. J lost 10 bases, V lost 6 bases, and 6 bases had no gene match. The libraries were made with immunoSEQ version 4 in survey mode. Genomic DNA was diluted to 7.5 to 10 ng/uL, up to roughly 1 ug per sample. Sequencing was performed with immunoSEQ multiplex PCR; in TCRdb, only in-frame clones are kept and a portion is missing. The sample includes some 58,000 clones, more than 70% of them seen just once.

The TCR originated in an adult man with HIV who was CMV-seropositive. The rearrangement links TRBV19 to TRBJ2-4; 10 bases line up with TRBD2. The source was CD4+ T cells sorted from PBMCs after 18-hour stimulation, collected from a patient who received antiretroviral therapy. The CDR3 spells CASRRELAGIQYF. The CDR3 region has the DNA TGTGCCAGTAGGAGGGAACTAGCGGGGATTCAGTACTTC. The full variable domain, its missing parts supplied by reference TRBV19 and TRBJ2-4, is DGGITQSPKYLFRKEGQNVTLSCEQNLNHDAMYWYRQDPGQGLRLIYYSQIVNDFQKGDIAEGYSVSREKKESFPLTVTSAQKNPTAFYLCASRRELAGIQYFGAGTRLSVL.